This is a list of T cell receptor beta chains from one sample in a study of neurological immune-mediated disorders. TCRdb re-analysed the 5' RACE reads in MiXCR, keeping a single row per CDR3 protein. The sample yields about 58,000 distinct CDR3 sequences, about 3.7% seen once. The material sequenced was PBMCs. Receptor source: a woman in her fifties or sixties with multiple sclerosis. The CDR3 runs from the conserved cysteine through the conserved F or W. The D gene is left open where the match is weak. For some rows the clone size is stated as once, few or many, or as a class when expanded; others skip it.

J,size,D,V,DNA,CDR3
TRBJ2-2,many,NA,TRBV4-1,TGCGCCAGCAGCTCCGCCGGCCGGGGCCCAACCGGGGAGCTGTTTTTT,CASSSAGRGPTGELFF
TRBJ1-1,many,TRBD1,TRBV28,TGTGCCAGCAGGACATGGGGACAGGGGCCCATAGTCACTGAAGCTTTCTTT,CASRTWGQGPIVTEAFF
TRBJ2-5,many,TRBD2,TRBV27,TGTGCCAGCAGTTTAATCGTAGCGGGGGGGCCACAAGAGACCCAGTACTTC,CASSLIVAGGPQETQYF
TRBJ2-2,few,NA,TRBV28,TGTGCCAGCACAAGATCGGGCAGGTTGAACACCGGGGAGCTGTTTTTT,CASTRSGRLNTGELFF
TRBJ2-5,many,TRBD2,TRBV20-1,TGCAGTGCTAGGCCTACTAGCGGGAGAGAGACCCAGTACTTC,CSARPTSGRETQYF
TRBJ1-5,NA,NA,TRBV20-1,TGCAGTGCGACGCCCCCCACAGGGAGGGTGGGAAGGCCCCAGCATTTT,CSATPPTGRVGRPQHF
TRBJ1-4,many,NA,TRBV10-3,TGTGCCATCAGCCGCACTTCGGACAGAACTAATGAAAAACTGTTTTTT,CAISRTSDRTNEKLFF
TRBJ2-1,many,TRBD2,TRBV20-1,TGCAGTGCTAGAGATGTCCCGGGACTAGTGTGGAATGAGCAGTTCTTC,CSARDVPGLVWNEQFF
TRBJ2-7,many,NA,TRBV5-1,TGCGCCAGCAGCTGGGGACGGCACTACGAGCAGTACTTC,CASSWGRHYEQYF
TRBJ2-7,many,NA,TRBV7-9,TGTGCCAGCAGCTTTGGTCTGGGCGGAGCTGGCGGCTCCTACGAGCAGTACTTC,CASSFGLGGAGGSYEQYF
TRBJ2-5,NA,TRBD1,TRBV5-4,TGTGCCAGCAGCTTAAGGGACAGAGGGGAGACCCAGTACTTC,CASSLRDRGETQYF
TRBJ1-4,many,TRBD1,TRBV11-2,TGTGCCAGCAGAAAGATAGGGGGCCAGAAGGACGCGGAAAAACTGTTTTTT,CASRKIGGQKDAEKLFF
TRBJ2-7,many,NA,TRBV28,TGTGCCAGCTCCCGCCAGGGCAGGGTAATTTCCCACGAGCAGTACTTC,CASSRQGRVISHEQYF
TRBJ2-3,NA,TRBD1,TRBV6-2/TRBV6-3,TGTGCCAGCCTACGTAACAGGGGGAGCACAGATACGCAGTATTTT,CASLRNRGSTDTQYF
TRBJ2-7,many,NA,TRBV4-3,TGCGCCAGCAGCCAAGAAACAGTTTCCTACGAGCAGTACTTC,CASSQETVSYEQYF
TRBJ2-2,many,NA,TRBV9,TGTGCCAGCAGCGTAGCTGGTGACAGGCAATGGACCGGGGAGCTGTTTTTT,CASSVAGDRQWTGELFF
TRBJ2-5,many,NA,TRBV20-1,TGCAGTGCTAAGAACAGGGTTGGGCAAGAGACCCAGTACTTC,CSAKNRVGQETQYF
TRBJ1-1,NA,NA,TRBV12-3/TRBV12-4,TGTGCCAGCAGTTTAGCCGGGTGGGCTTTCTTT,CASSLAGWAFF
TRBJ2-5,many,NA,TRBV7-2,TGTGCCAGCAGCTTATTGGGTGAAGAAGAGACCCAGTACTTC,CASSLLGEEETQYF
TRBJ2-1,many,NA,TRBV5-5,TGTGCCAGCAGCTTTGAAGGGAGCTCCTACAATGAGCAGTTCTTC,CASSFEGSSYNEQFF
TRBJ2-2,many,NA,TRBV10-3,TGTGCCATAGCTGATGGGACCCGAACCGGGGAGCTGTTTTTT,CAIADGTRTGELFF
TRBJ2-5,many,NA,TRBV9,TGTGCCAGCAGCGTTGACGGGACGGATGAGACCCAGTACTTC,CASSVDGTDETQYF
TRBJ2-5,many,NA,TRBV7-6,TGTGCCAGCAGGGAGGGTGTATTGGGGATGGAAGAGACCCAGTACTTC,CASREGVLGMEETQYF
TRBJ2-7,NA,NA,TRBV20-1,TGCAGTGCTAGAGATGGCAGGGGGGCTTCCTACGAGCAGTACTTC,CSARDGRGASYEQYF
TRBJ1-6,many,NA,TRBV5-1,TGCGCCAGCAGCCCGACGAGCTCCTATAATTCACCCCTCCACTTT,CASSPTSSYNSPLHF
TRBJ1-2,few,NA,TRBV7-8,TGTGCCAGCAGCTACAGGGCCGGCTATGGCTACACCTTC,CASSYRAGYGYTF
TRBJ1-5,many,NA,TRBV28,TGTGCCAGCCGGGGACTTAGCAATCAGCCCCAGCATTTT,CASRGLSNQPQHF
TRBJ2-7,many,TRBD1,TRBV6-6,TGTGCCAGCAGTCGAGATGACAGGGCGACCTACGAGCAGTACTTC,CASSRDDRATYEQYF
TRBJ2-1,many,TRBD2,TRBV29-1,TGCAGCGTTGATGGACTAGTGCAGGATTGGGAAAAGCAGTTCTTC,CSVDGLVQDWEKQFF
TRBJ1-1,many,TRBD1,TRBV20-1,TGCAGTGCTAGAGACGGACAGGGGGCTTACACTGAAGCTTTCTTT,CSARDGQGAYTEAFF
TRBJ2-7,many,TRBD1,TRBV5-1,TGCGCCAGCAGTTTACAGGGGGCCCCCTCCTACGAGCAGTACTTC,CASSLQGAPSYEQYF
TRBJ1-5,NA,NA,TRBV12-3/TRBV12-4,TGTGCCAGCAGTTTTCGGGGAAATAAGACCCAGAATTTT,CASSFRGNKTQNF
TRBJ1-5,many,TRBD1,TRBV6-2/TRBV6-3,TGTGCCAGCAGAACGGACAGGGTCAGTCAGCCCCAGCATTTT,CASRTDRVSQPQHF
TRBJ1-1,many,NA,TRBV5-1,TGCGCCAGCAGACGTACCAGGGACACTGAAGCTTTCTTT,CASRRTRDTEAFF
TRBJ1-2,medium-sized,NA,TRBV7-9,TGTGCCAGCAGCCATCCGGGACAATTCCTTAAGGGCTACACCTTC,CASSHPGQFLKGYTF
TRBJ2-2,many,NA,TRBV9,TGTGCCAGCAGCGCCCGCGGGGACACTTACACCGGGGAGCTGTTTTTT,CASSARGDTYTGELFF
TRBJ1-6,many,TRBD1,TRBV20-1,TGCAGCGGATCGGGACAGGGGGATTCACCCCTCCACTTT,CSGSGQGDSPLHF
TRBJ2-3,many,NA,TRBV6-5,TGTGCCAGCAGCCCAACCTCATATACGCAGTATTTT,CASSPTSYTQYF
TRBJ1-1,many,NA,TRBV5-1,TGCGCCAGCCGCCTCGCGGGAGGAAACACTGAAGCTTTCTTT,CASRLAGGNTEAFF
TRBJ2-1,many,NA,TRBV4-1,TGCGCCAGCAGCCAAGATTCAAGGGAGAGCTCCTACAATGAGCAGTTCTTC,CASSQDSRESSYNEQFF
TRBJ2-7,many,NA,TRBV12-3/TRBV12-4,TGTGCCAGCAGTTTAGGGCAGGTCTACGAGCAGTACTTC,CASSLGQVYEQYF
TRBJ2-1,NA,TRBD2,TRBV6-6,TGTGCCAGCCGTAGCGGGGGGAGCTACCACAATGAGCAGTTCTTC,CASRSGGSYHNEQFF
TRBJ2-1,many,NA,TRBV28,TGTGCCAGCAGCCTAAACCCCAAAAGCTCCTACAATGAGCAGTTCTTC,CASSLNPKSSYNEQFF
TRBJ2-7,many,NA,TRBV20-1,TGCAGTGCTAGGCGTGTGGAGCAGATGGGTTCCTACGAGCAGTACTTC,CSARRVEQMGSYEQYF